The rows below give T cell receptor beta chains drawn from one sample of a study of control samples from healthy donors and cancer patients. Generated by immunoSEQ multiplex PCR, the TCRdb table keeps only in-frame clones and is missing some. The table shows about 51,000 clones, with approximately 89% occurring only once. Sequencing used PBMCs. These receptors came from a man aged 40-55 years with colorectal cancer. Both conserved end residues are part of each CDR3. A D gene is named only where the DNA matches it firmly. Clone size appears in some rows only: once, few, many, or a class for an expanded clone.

cdr3_nt: TGTGCCAGCAGCACCGGGACTAGCGGGAGTGGGGAGCAGTTCTTC
cdr3_aa: CASSTGTSGSGEQFF
clone_size: -
d_call: TRBD2
j_call: TRBJ2-1
v_call: TRBV7-9

cdr3_nt: TGTGCCAGCAGCTTAGGCCGCAGGGCCCCCTACGAGCAGTACTTC
cdr3_aa: CASSLGRRAPYEQYF
clone_size: -
d_call: -
j_call: TRBJ2-7
v_call: TRBV11-1

cdr3_nt: TGTGCCAGTAGTATCGAGAGGTCTGGGGCCAACGTCCTGACTTTC
cdr3_aa: CASSIERSGANVLTF
clone_size: once
d_call: -
j_call: TRBJ2-6
v_call: TRBV19

cdr3_nt: TGTGCCAGTAGTACCACCGGGACCAAAAATAGCAATCAGCCCCAGCATTTT
cdr3_aa: CASSTTGTKNSNQPQHF
clone_size: -
d_call: -
j_call: TRBJ1-5
v_call: TRBV19

cdr3_nt: TGTGCCATCAGTGAGTCCCGGGACACGACTCTCGGTGGCTACACCTTC
cdr3_aa: CAISESRDTTLGGYTF
clone_size: -
d_call: -
j_call: TRBJ1-2
v_call: TRBV10-3

cdr3_nt: TGTGCCAGCAGTTACTCCAGATTGTCCTACGAGCAGTACTTC
cdr3_aa: CASSYSRLSYEQYF
clone_size: once
d_call: -
j_call: TRBJ2-7
v_call: TRBV6-5

cdr3_nt: TGCGCCAGCAGCCAAGATGTTCGGCGGGAGGTGGGGGACACTGAAGCTTTCTTT
cdr3_aa: CASSQDVRREVGDTEAFF
clone_size: few
d_call: -
j_call: TRBJ1-1
v_call: TRBV4-1

cdr3_nt: TGTGCCAGCAGCTTAGCGTCGTACAGTACAAATCAGCCCCAGCATTTT
cdr3_aa: CASSLASYSTNQPQHF
clone_size: -
d_call: -
j_call: TRBJ1-5
v_call: TRBV7-2

cdr3_nt: TGTGCCAGCTCACCGACAGGGGGTTTGGATCAGCCCCAGCATTTT
cdr3_aa: CASSPTGGLDQPQHF
clone_size: -
d_call: TRBD1
j_call: TRBJ1-5
v_call: TRBV18

cdr3_nt: TGTGCCAGCAGCCAAGATAGGCCACAGGGCGCCACCGGGGAGCTGTTTTTT
cdr3_aa: CASSQDRPQGATGELFF
clone_size: -
d_call: -
j_call: TRBJ2-2
v_call: TRBV14

cdr3_nt: TGCGCCAGCAGCTTGAGCCAGGGGGACGTAAGAACTGAAGCTTTCTTT
cdr3_aa: CASSLSQGDVRTEAFF
clone_size: once
d_call: TRBD1
j_call: TRBJ1-1
v_call: TRBV5-1

cdr3_nt: TGCGCCAGCAGCTTGGTTGTGACTCAGAACACTGAAGCTTTCTTT
cdr3_aa: CASSLVVTQNTEAFF
clone_size: -
d_call: -
j_call: TRBJ1-1
v_call: TRBV5-1

cdr3_nt: TGTGCCCTCGGGGGGCACAATCAGCCCCAGCATTTT
cdr3_aa: CALGGHNQPQHF
clone_size: -
d_call: -
j_call: TRBJ1-5
v_call: TRBV30

cdr3_nt: TGCGCCAGCAGCCCCGTGGGGGCCCACACCGGGGAGCTGTTTTTT
cdr3_aa: CASSPVGAHTGELFF
clone_size: once
d_call: -
j_call: TRBJ2-2
v_call: TRBV4-1

cdr3_nt: TGTGCCAGCAGCCCTGTTGCGGGAGAGACCCAGTACTTC
cdr3_aa: CASSPVAGETQYF
clone_size: -
d_call: -
j_call: TRBJ2-5
v_call: TRBV6-4

cdr3_nt: TGTGCCAGTAGTGTTAGACTAGCGGGAGGGAATTCTTACGAGCAGTACTTC
cdr3_aa: CASSVRLAGGNSYEQYF
clone_size: -
d_call: TRBD2
j_call: TRBJ2-7
v_call: TRBV19

cdr3_nt: TGCGCCAGCAGCTCCTCTACAGGGGGCTATGCCGGGGAGCTGTTTTTT
cdr3_aa: CASSSSTGGYAGELFF
clone_size: -
d_call: TRBD1
j_call: TRBJ2-2
v_call: TRBV5-1

cdr3_nt: TGTGCCAGCAGCTTCATGGCCGATAGGGAGCTGTTTTTT
cdr3_aa: CASSFMADRELFF
clone_size: -
d_call: -
j_call: TRBJ2-2
v_call: TRBV5-4

cdr3_nt: TGCGCCAGCAGCCAAGAAGGACTGACAGGGGGGAACACTGAAGCTTTCTTT
cdr3_aa: CASSQEGLTGGNTEAFF
clone_size: -
d_call: TRBD1
j_call: TRBJ1-1
v_call: TRBV4-3

cdr3_nt: TGTGCCAGCAGTCCGGGACTAGCGGGAGCACTGGGTACCGGGGAGCTGTTTTTT
cdr3_aa: CASSPGLAGALGTGELFF
clone_size: -
d_call: TRBD2
j_call: TRBJ2-2
v_call: TRBV6-6

cdr3_nt: TGTGCCAGCAGCTTAGCACTAGCGGGGCCCACCTACAATGAGCAGTTCTTC
cdr3_aa: CASSLALAGPTYNEQFF
clone_size: -
d_call: TRBD2
j_call: TRBJ2-1
v_call: TRBV7-9

cdr3_nt: TGTGCCACCCAGGGCGCTGTCCCGGGATTTAACTATGGCTACACCTTC
cdr3_aa: CATQGAVPGFNYGYTF
clone_size: -
d_call: -
j_call: TRBJ1-2
v_call: TRBV27

cdr3_nt: TGTGCCAGCAGCGTACAACAAGTAACGACCTTGGACTATGGCTACACCTTC
cdr3_aa: CASSVQQVTTLDYGYTF
clone_size: -
d_call: -
j_call: TRBJ1-2
v_call: TRBV9

cdr3_nt: TGTGCCAGCAGTCACAAGATCGTCAGGGCAAAGAACACTGAAGCTTTCTTT
cdr3_aa: CASSHKIVRAKNTEAFF
clone_size: -
d_call: -
j_call: TRBJ1-1
v_call: TRBV27

cdr3_nt: TGTGCCAGCAGTTATGATGACAATGAGCAGTTCTTC
cdr3_aa: CASSYDDNEQFF
clone_size: -
d_call: -
j_call: TRBJ2-1
v_call: TRBV6-2/TRBV6-3

cdr3_nt: TGTGCCAGCAGTCCCCAGGTCCGTAACTATGGCTACACCTTC
cdr3_aa: CASSPQVRNYGYTF
clone_size: -
d_call: -
j_call: TRBJ1-2
v_call: TRBV6-5

cdr3_nt: TGTGCCAGCAGTTTAGCCCGGACGGGAGGCACAGATACGCAGTATTTT
cdr3_aa: CASSLARTGGTDTQYF
clone_size: -
d_call: -
j_call: TRBJ2-3
v_call: TRBV27

cdr3_nt: TGTGCCAGTAGTGTACTAGCGGTGAGAAGCTCTGGGGCCAACGCCCTGACTTTC
cdr3_aa: CASSVLAVRSSGANALTF
clone_size: -
d_call: TRBD2
j_call: TRBJ2-6
v_call: TRBV19

cdr3_nt: TGCGCCAGCAGCTTGTCCCCCTGGGCTGAAGCTTTCTTT
cdr3_aa: CASSLSPWAEAFF
clone_size: -
d_call: -
j_call: TRBJ1-1
v_call: TRBV5-1

cdr3_nt: TGTGCCTGGAGTTCTGTTCCCTCCTACAATGAGCAGTTCTTC
cdr3_aa: CAWSSVPSYNEQFF
clone_size: -
d_call: -
j_call: TRBJ2-1
v_call: TRBV30

cdr3_nt: TGTGCCAGCAGCTTCGGGGACCCAGACTACGAGCAGTACTTC
cdr3_aa: CASSFGDPDYEQYF
clone_size: -
d_call: -
j_call: TRBJ2-7
v_call: TRBV5-4

cdr3_nt: TGTGCCAGCAGTCCCCCCGGAGATACGCAGTATTTT
cdr3_aa: CASSPPGDTQYF
clone_size: -
d_call: -
j_call: TRBJ2-3
v_call: TRBV12-3/TRBV12-4

cdr3_nt: TGTGCCAGCAGCGACACAGATACGCAGTATTTT
cdr3_aa: CASSDTDTQYF
clone_size: -
d_call: -
j_call: TRBJ2-3
v_call: TRBV12-3/TRBV12-4

cdr3_nt: TGTGCCAGCAGCTCTTTCGGGGACTTGAATGAAAAACTGTTTTTT
cdr3_aa: CASSSFGDLNEKLFF
clone_size: -
d_call: -
j_call: TRBJ1-4
v_call: TRBV7-8

cdr3_nt: TGTGCCTTAAGGGACAGGGGGGCCGAGCAGTACTTC
cdr3_aa: CALRDRGAEQYF
clone_size: -
d_call: TRBD1
j_call: TRBJ2-7
v_call: TRBV30

cdr3_nt: TGCGCCAGCAGCTTTCGGGAGGGCCGGGAGACCCAGTACTTC
cdr3_aa: CASSFREGRETQYF
clone_size: -
d_call: TRBD2
j_call: TRBJ2-5
v_call: TRBV5-1

cdr3_nt: TGTGCCAGCAGCCATAACCCCCAAAGATCACCCCTCCACTTT
cdr3_aa: CASSHNPQRSPLHF
clone_size: -
d_call: -
j_call: TRBJ1-6
v_call: TRBV16

cdr3_nt: TGTGCCAGCAGCCGTCGTCCGTTAGAGACCCAGTACTTC
cdr3_aa: CASSRRPLETQYF
clone_size: -
d_call: -
j_call: TRBJ2-5
v_call: TRBV3-1/TRBV3-2

cdr3_nt: TGTGCCAGCAGTTCCGCCGGCGGGGGCCAAGAGACCCAGTACTTC
cdr3_aa: CASSSAGGGQETQYF
clone_size: -
d_call: TRBD2
j_call: TRBJ2-5
v_call: TRBV27

cdr3_nt: TGTGCCACCGCCGGACAGGGGGCCGCCGGGGAGCTGTTTTTT
cdr3_aa: CATAGQGAAGELFF
clone_size: -
d_call: TRBD1
j_call: TRBJ2-2
v_call: TRBV19

cdr3_nt: TGCAGTGCTAGTCCGGACAGGAGCTCTGGAAACACCATATATTTT
cdr3_aa: CSASPDRSSGNTIYF
clone_size: -
d_call: TRBD1
j_call: TRBJ1-3
v_call: TRBV20-1

cdr3_nt: TGCGCCAGCAGCCCCACAGGGGTATCTGAAAAACTGTTTTTT
cdr3_aa: CASSPTGVSEKLFF
clone_size: -
d_call: TRBD1
j_call: TRBJ1-4
v_call: TRBV4-1

cdr3_nt: TGTGCCAGCAGTTACGTGGCCATGGGCGGCCACGAGCAGTACTTC
cdr3_aa: CASSYVAMGGHEQYF
clone_size: -
d_call: -
j_call: TRBJ2-7
v_call: TRBV6-5

cdr3_nt: TGTGCCAGCAGCCCCGACAGCGCCGTCTATGGCTACACCTTC
cdr3_aa: CASSPDSAVYGYTF
clone_size: once
d_call: -
j_call: TRBJ1-2
v_call: TRBV7-8

cdr3_nt: TGCGCCAGCACCAGTGGGGACAGGGGATACGAGCAGTACTTC
cdr3_aa: CASTSGDRGYEQYF
clone_size: -
d_call: TRBD1
j_call: TRBJ2-7
v_call: TRBV5-1

cdr3_nt: TGTGCCAGCAGTTTAAGGGGAGGGAGGACTGAAGCTTTCTTT
cdr3_aa: CASSLRGGRTEAFF
clone_size: -
d_call: -
j_call: TRBJ1-1
v_call: TRBV27

cdr3_nt: TGTGCCAGCAGCCCCGGACAAGCCAAGGCTTTCTTT
cdr3_aa: CASSPGQAKAFF
clone_size: -
d_call: -
j_call: TRBJ1-1
v_call: TRBV3-1/TRBV3-2

cdr3_nt: TGCGCCAGCAGCTTGGATTTCCGGGACTTCTCTGAAGGGCTGTTTTTT
cdr3_aa: CASSLDFRDFSEGLFF
clone_size: few
d_call: -
j_call: TRBJ1-4
v_call: TRBV5-1

cdr3_nt: TGTGCCAGCAGCTTAGCCCTAGCGTGGACCTACGAGCAGTACTTC
cdr3_aa: CASSLALAWTYEQYF
clone_size: once
d_call: -
j_call: TRBJ2-7
v_call: TRBV7-2

cdr3_nt: TGCGCCAGCAGCTTGGGTCCAGGATCCCAATCAGGGCCCCAGCATTTT
cdr3_aa: CASSLGPGSQSGPQHF
clone_size: -
d_call: -
j_call: TRBJ1-5
v_call: TRBV5-1

cdr3_nt: TGTGCCAGTAGTATGGGACACAGAACACAGGCTTTCTTT
cdr3_aa: CASSMGHRTQAFF
clone_size: -
d_call: -
j_call: TRBJ1-1
v_call: TRBV19

cdr3_nt: TGTGCCAGCAGCGTAGGAAAGTGGATTCCGGAGGATAGTTACTATGGCTACACCTTC
cdr3_aa: CASSVGKWIPEDSYYGYTF
clone_size: -
d_call: -
j_call: TRBJ1-2
v_call: TRBV9

cdr3_nt: TGTGCCAGCAGCGTGACAGGTTATTATAATTCACCCCTCCACTTT
cdr3_aa: CASSVTGYYNSPLHF
clone_size: -
d_call: -
j_call: TRBJ1-6
v_call: TRBV9

cdr3_nt: TGTGCCAGCAGTTACTCGAAAAACTATGGCTACACCTTC
cdr3_aa: CASSYSKNYGYTF
clone_size: -
d_call: -
j_call: TRBJ1-2
v_call: TRBV6-5

cdr3_nt: TGTGCCAGCAGCTTTCCGGGACTTGGAAGTAATGAGCAGTTCTTC
cdr3_aa: CASSFPGLGSNEQFF
clone_size: -
d_call: -
j_call: TRBJ2-1
v_call: TRBV11-3

cdr3_nt: TGTGCCAGCAGCACAGGGACAGGGGGTAACACCGGGGAGCTGTTTTTT
cdr3_aa: CASSTGTGGNTGELFF
clone_size: -
d_call: TRBD1
j_call: TRBJ2-2
v_call: TRBV7-6

cdr3_nt: TGTGCCAGCAGGTCGACCACTAGCGGCCGACGCTATGAGCAGTTCTTC
cdr3_aa: CASRSTTSGRRYEQFF
clone_size: -
d_call: TRBD2
j_call: TRBJ2-1
v_call: TRBV27